Listed here is a single TCR beta chain. This clonotype appeared a single time. The specificity of this receptor is unknown. This sequence may be a read error, since a much larger clone differs from it by one base. Hyperthyroidism patients were newly diagnosed, with disease duration under 2 months, and aged 18 to 65 years. Any patient with an uncontrolled infection, another autoimmune disease, pregnancy or lactation was excluded. Diagnoses were based on clinical symptoms, serum thyroxine and TRAb, thyroid ultrasound and orbital computed tomography. For progressor patients, blood was drawn at the first diagnosis of hyperthyroidism, before any ophthalmopathy symptoms had appeared. Ficoll-Paque density gradient centrifugation was used to isolate PBMCs from 9.5 to 10 ml of fresh peripheral blood. Patients classed as progressors first received a Graves' hyperthyroidism diagnosis and then went on to develop ophthalmopathy during follow-up. Total RNA was extracted with Trizol reagent, and quality was checked on an Agilent 2100 Bioanalyzer.

The sample comes from a study of T cells in Graves' hyperthyroidism and ophthalmopathy (dated by TCRdb to about 2019). Looking at the study overall: Peripheral blood was sampled at the time of initial diagnosis, prior to any treatment. TCR V-J signatures able to tell the groups apart were searched for in a discovery cohort of 100 patients, of whom over 40 had Graves' ophthalmopathy and 55 to 65 had stable Graves' hyperthyroidism. Prospective prediction of ophthalmopathy was tested in an independent validation cohort consisting of 18 hyperthyroidism patients and about 17 patients who later progressed to ophthalmopathy. The 85 to 100 discovery patients were divided at random into training and test sets in a 7:3 ratio. Thyroid tissue and blood T-cell repertoires from six Graves' hyperthyroidism patients were also compared in the study. After sampling, hyperthyroidism patients received methimazole starting at 30 mg daily, and ophthalmopathy patients received high-dose intravenous methylprednisolone. The paper reports TCR Vbeta CDR3 sequencing of approximately 140 peripheral blood samples: approximately 41 ophthalmopathy, 70 to 85 hyperthyroidism and approximately 17 progressor patients. Overall results and qualifications from the work: A 13 V-J signature model separated ophthalmopathy from stable hyperthyroidism, with about 90% sensitivity and approximately 81% specificity in cross-validation and 80%/75% in testing. Sample size was not statistically predetermined, and blinding of investigators to group allocation was not performed. Most expanded thyroid clonotypes (frequency above 0.001) were also found in blood, which suggests that blood repertoires may mirror thyroid immune responses. In validation, the model predicted progression to ophthalmopathy with just under 71% sensitivity and approximately 72% specificity, a median of roughly seven months before onset.

The TCR beta CDR3 regions were amplified from RNA transcripts. A first-round RT-PCR of the TCR CDR3 used the HTBI primer set with the Qiagen OneStep RT-PCR kit. Libraries were constructed in a second round of multiplex PCR, after which size selection and purification were performed. Paired-end sequencing of the libraries was performed with 100 bp reads on an Illumina HiSeq2000. Per the source publication's procedure: SOAPnuke was used to process the raw data, throwing out any read that contained adapters or uncalled bases, had a mean Phred below 15, or lacked an exact constant-primer or identifier match. COPE v1.2.5 was used to merge high-quality paired reads, and clonotypes were defined as unique nucleotide sequences. Clonotypes were aligned to IMGT TRBV, TRBD and TRBJ reference segments using MiTCR v1.1. The analysis included only V-J combinations with a frequency above 0.0001, which together covered 99.2% of the repertoires. The TCS score was defined as F50 (clonal expansion) divided by E x V (chaos), with BLOSUM62-based TCRdist calculated between CDR3 peptides within each V-J. Welch's t-statistics and random forest reduced 514 V-J features to roughly 13, which were used in a naive Bayes classifier (R e1071). The public reads were reanalyzed by TCRdb: fastp trimming at Q25, MiXCR alignment, in-frame beta chains only. Each entry is one CDR3 protein sequence, shown with its most common DNA and genes. The V and J calls and clone size come from TCRdb's table, not from the authors' own analysis. This sample holds more than 300,000 distinct CDR3 sequences; 17% were observed only once. The ten biggest clones cover more than 30% of the sample.

This sequence was found in a woman in her twenties or thirties with Graves' hyperthyroidism that later progressed to Graves' ophthalmopathy. Sample: blood.

The DNA is as follows: TGTGTCAGCAGTGAAGCGAACACTGAAGCTTTCTTT. This codes for CVSSEANTEAFF. The chain employs TRBV6-1 and TRBJ1-1; a confident D gene designation cannot be given. Measured from the cysteine to the phenylalanine, the CDR3 is 12 residues long. Only CDR3 DNA remains: 36 bases, in frame from the first base. The germline V gene specifies MNHNS as CDR1 and SASEGT as CDR2.